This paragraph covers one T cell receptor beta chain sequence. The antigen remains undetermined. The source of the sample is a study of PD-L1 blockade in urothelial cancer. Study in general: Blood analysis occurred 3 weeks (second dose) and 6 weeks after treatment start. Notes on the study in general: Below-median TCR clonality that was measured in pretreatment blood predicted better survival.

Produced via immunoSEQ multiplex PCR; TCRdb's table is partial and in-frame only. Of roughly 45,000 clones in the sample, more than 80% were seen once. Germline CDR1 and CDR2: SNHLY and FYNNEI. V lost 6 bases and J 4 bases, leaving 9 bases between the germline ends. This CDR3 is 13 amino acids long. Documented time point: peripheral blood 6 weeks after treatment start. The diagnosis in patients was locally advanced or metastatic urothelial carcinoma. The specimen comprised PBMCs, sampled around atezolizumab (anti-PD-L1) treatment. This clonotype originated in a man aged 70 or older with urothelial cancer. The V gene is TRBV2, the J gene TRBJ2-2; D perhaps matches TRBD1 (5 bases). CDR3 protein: CASSRAPTGELFF. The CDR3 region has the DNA TGTGCCAGCAGCAGGGCCCCCACCGGGGAGCTGTTTTTT.